This T cell receptor beta chain appears in the sequencing data of a study of post-analysis software for immune sequencing data. Study-wide context: Included courses were relapsing-remitting and secondary progressive multiple sclerosis; progressive-relapsing multiple sclerosis was also included.

Note on this clonotype: Its cognate antigen is unknown.

Presence of unique molecular identifiers characterized the TCR beta cDNA libraries. T cells numbering roughly 1 to 10 million yielded 450,000 to 500,000 cDNA molecules. One entry per CDR3 protein, called by TCRdb with MiXCR from the PCR reads. Of about 770,000 distinct CDR3 sequences in the sample, 46% are singletons; the top ten hold 4% to 5%. This CDR3 is 17 amino acids long. The germline CDR1 and CDR2 sequences are DFQATT and SNEGSKA (reference sequence). The V end was cut by 4 bases, the J end by 0 bases, with 19 bases between. Findings and limits, study-wide: Compared against controls, patients with multiple sclerosis displayed significantly lower normalized Chao1 diversity. Roughly five TRBV segments, including TRBV5-6, TRBV5-1 and TRBV20-1, were more frequent in patients than controls. Strong co-clustering by F measure linked samples that shared a preparation batch.

Sequencing used blood. This TCR was recovered from a girl aged 10-17 years with multiple sclerosis. The chain is built from TRBV20-1 and TRBJ1-5, with D possibly being TRBD1 (5 bases). The DNA of the CDR3 is TGCAGTGCTACCCCGGAAGGGGCGATATATAGCAATCAGCCCCAGCATTTT. It encodes CSATPEGAIYSNQPQHF.